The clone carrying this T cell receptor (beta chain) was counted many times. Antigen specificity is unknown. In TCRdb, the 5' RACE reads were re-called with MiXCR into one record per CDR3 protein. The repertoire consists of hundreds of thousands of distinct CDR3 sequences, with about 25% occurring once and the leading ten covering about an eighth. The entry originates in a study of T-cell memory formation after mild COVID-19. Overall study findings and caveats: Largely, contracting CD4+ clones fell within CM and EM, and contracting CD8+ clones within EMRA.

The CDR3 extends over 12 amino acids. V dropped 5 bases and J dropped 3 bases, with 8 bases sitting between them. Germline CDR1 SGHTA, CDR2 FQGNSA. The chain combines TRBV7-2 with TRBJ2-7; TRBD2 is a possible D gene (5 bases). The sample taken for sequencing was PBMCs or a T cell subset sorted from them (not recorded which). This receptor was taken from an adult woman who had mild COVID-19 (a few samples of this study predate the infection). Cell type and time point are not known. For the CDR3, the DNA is TGTGCCAGCAGCGCGGGCCTCTACGAGCAGTACTTC. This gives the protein CASSAGLYEQYF.